This TCR beta chain was sequenced during a study of blood T cell repertoires in COVID-19. Whole-study context: Sites in the United States, Italy and Spain provided acute and convalescent COVID-19 samples.

Per the germline V gene, CDR1 is SGHNT and CDR2 is YYREEE (reference sequence). The length of the CDR3 is 13 residues. Losses at the gene ends were 3 bases for V and 6 bases for J; bases not matched to a gene: 5. Original processing methods: Counts of nucleated cells, estimated from reference gene primer amplification, were obtained. Produced via immunoSEQ multiplex PCR; TCRdb's table is partial and in-frame only. V and J calls and clone size come straight from that table; D and trimming were deduced from the DNA. The sample records about 190,000 clones, about 80% being singletons. This sequence joins TRBV5-4 and TRBJ2-7; 8 bases are a match to TRBD1. The origin of this receptor is a woman in her sixties or seventies with acute COVID-19. Sequenced sample: PBMCs or T cells enriched from blood (not recorded which). The CDR3 region has the DNA TGTGCCAGCAGCTACGTGGACAGGGTCGAGCAGTACTTC. This translates into CASSYVDRVEQYF.